This TCR beta chain was retrieved from a study of blood T cells in healthy people across ages. Germline V CDR1 and CDR2: MDHEN, SYDVKM. The CDR3 covers 14 residues. Trimming took 11 bases from V and 4 from J, leaving 20 bases between them. PCR was performed a second time for roughly 7 to 11 cycles using a sample-barcoded 5' primer and a J-beta primer mix. Tags on each cDNA molecule came from a template-switch adaptor with 12 random nucleotides. Using its own MiXCR run on the 5' RACE reads, TCRdb lists one record per CDR3 protein. The sample lists hundreds of thousands of distinct CDR3 sequences, around 68% occurring once.

V gene TRBV28 combines with J gene TRBJ1-2, with D unclear. Sample: blood. The TCR was taken from a man aged 30 to 45 in good health. The DNA of the CDR3 is TGTGCCTCGACGGGCAGCCCTGCAGGCTATGGCTACACCTTC. Amino acid sequence: CASTGSPAGYGYTF.